The sequence of this TCR beta chain was determined in a study of blood T cell repertoires in COVID-19. Study overall: Sites across the United States, Italy and Spain contributed samples from acute and convalescent COVID-19.

Followed longitudinally, the Seattle patients had been enrolled during active infection. Germline lookup yields CDR1 MNHNS and CDR2 SASEGT. V lost 3 bases and J 0 bases, leaving 9 bases between the germline ends. The CDR3 is 15 residues long. Data came from immunoSEQ multiplex PCR; TCRdb stores just in-frame clones and leaves some out. The sample consists of 200,000 or so clones, approximately 80% of them appearing once. The rearrangement links TRBV6-1 to TRBJ1-3; maybe TRBD1 (5 bases). Source material: peripheral blood. This clonotype originated in a woman aged 80 or over with COVID-19, enrolled during active disease. CDR3 in amino acids: CASSDGGISGNTIYF. In DNA, the CDR3 is TGTGCCAGCAGTGATGGGGGGATCTCTGGAAACACCATATATTTT.